This T cell receptor beta chain appears in the sequencing data of a study of blood T cell repertoires in COVID-19. As for the study in general: Sample material is recorded as cDNA or gDNA derived from T cells, B-cell-depleted T cells, or PBMCs.

Profiled with immunoSEQ multiplex PCR; TCRdb holds only in-frame clones, not every one. This sample carries 86,000 or so clones, nearly 95% of them seen once, and the ten largest clones take about 4.5%. The CDR3 covers 17 residues. Looked up from germline, CDR1 is SGHRS and CDR2 is YFSETQ. With V trimmed by 4 bases and J by 5 bases, 15 bases remained unmatched. The sequenced material came from peripheral blood. The TCR sequence derives from a human donor with active COVID-19. The donor label of this sample is uncertain. This chain uses TRBV5-1 with TRBJ2-3; 8 bases match TRBD2. DNA for the CDR3: TGCGCCAGCAGCCCGGAGGGTAGCGGGATGGCAGTAGATACGCAGTATTTT. It yields the protein CASSPEGSGMAVDTQYF.